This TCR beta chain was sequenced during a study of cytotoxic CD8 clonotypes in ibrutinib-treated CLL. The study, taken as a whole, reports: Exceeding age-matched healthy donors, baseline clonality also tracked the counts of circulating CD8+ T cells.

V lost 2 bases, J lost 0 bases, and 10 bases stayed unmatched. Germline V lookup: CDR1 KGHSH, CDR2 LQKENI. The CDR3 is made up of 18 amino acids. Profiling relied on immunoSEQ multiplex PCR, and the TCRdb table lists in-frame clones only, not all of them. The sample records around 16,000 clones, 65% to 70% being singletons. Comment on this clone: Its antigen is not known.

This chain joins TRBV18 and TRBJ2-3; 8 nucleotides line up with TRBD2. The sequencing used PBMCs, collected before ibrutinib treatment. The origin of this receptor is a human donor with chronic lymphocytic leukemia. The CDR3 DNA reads TGTGCCAGCTCACCAGTTGCCCGGGGGGGCCGGAGCACAGATACGCAGTATTTT. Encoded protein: CASSPVARGGRSTDTQYF.